These 10 T cell receptor beta chains were all obtained from the same sample, sequenced in a study of shared T cell receptors in the human thymus. Sequenced by immunoSEQ multiplex PCR; TCRdb stores in-frame clones only, minus some. Altogether 55,000 to 75,000 clones are present, 90% to 95% being singletons, with the ten largest covering less than 0.04%. Source material: thymocytes. The origin of the receptors is a human donor.

This chain links TRBV11-2 with TRBJ2-1; the D gene could be TRBD1 or TRBD2 (5 bases each). The CDR3 is 14 amino acids. Trimming pared 6 bases from V and 4 bases from J, leaving 13 bases between. The V gene's germline CDR1 is SGHAT and CDR2 FQNNGV. Here the CDR3 DNA reads TGTGCCAGCAGTCCGACAGAGGGGTACAATGAGCAGTTCTTC. It yields the protein CASSPTEGYNEQFF.

The chain recombines TRBV5-1 with TRBJ2-1; 11 bases agree with TRBD2. The CDR3 length is 15 residues. CDR1 is SGHRS and CDR2 is YFSETQ in the germline V gene. Unmatched junction bases numbered 4, after V lost 1 base and J lost 7 bases. As DNA, the CDR3 is TGCGCCAGCAGCTTGTCTAGCGGGGGGCCTAATGAGCAGTTCTTC. Translating it yields CASSLSSGGPNEQFF.

CDR3 bases: TGTGCCAGCAGCCAAGCTGGGCCTCATCACGAGCAGTACTTC. Protein: CASSQAGPHHEQYF. The rearrangement joins TRBV4-2 to TRBJ2-7; D is unresolved. Germline CDR1 is LGHNA and CDR2 is YNFKEQ. V lost 1 base and J 5 bases, leaving 12 bases between the germline ends. The CDR3 has 14 amino acids.

The chain links TRBV6-5 to TRBJ2-5; D unresolved. The CDR3 totals 16 residues. V was cut by 2 bases and J by 5 bases, with 18 bases left in between. The V gene's germline CDR1 is MNHEY and CDR2 SVGAGI. CDR3 coding DNA: TGTGCCAGCAGTTACGCCCGGGCCCCCCGGTGGGAGACCCAGTACTTC. This codes for CASSYARAPRWETQYF.

V gene TRBV15 combines with J gene TRBJ1-4; D is unresolved. This CDR3 has 13 amino acids. Germline CDR1 LNHNV, CDR2 YYDKDF (reference sequence). Trimming left V 7 bases short and J 6 bases short, with 12 bases between. The CDR3 reads CATTPAAHEKLFF. Here the CDR3 DNA reads TGTGCCACCACCCCAGCGGCCCATGAAAAACTGTTTTTT.

This rearrangement joins TRBV18 to TRBJ1-4; D not resolved. CDR1 is KGHSH and CDR2 is LQKENI in the germline V gene. Trimming left V 3 bases short and J 6 bases short, with 20 bases between. The CDR3 runs 17 residues. The CDR3 bases are TGTGCCAGCTCACCTACACCAGGCAAGAGGGATGATGAAAAACTGTTTTTT. Encoded protein: CASSPTPGKRDDEKLFF.

The V and J genes are TRBV7-3 and TRBJ1-6; TRBD1 might be the D (5 bases). Trimming took 5 bases from V and 3 from J, leaving 17 bases between them. This CDR3 is built from 17 residues. The germline gives CDR1 SGHTA, CDR2 FQGTGA. DNA of the CDR3: TGTGCCAGCAGCCTAGGCGACAGCATCAACTATAATTCACCCCTCCACTTT. Translation gives CASSLGDSINYNSPLHF.

The chain uses TRBV4-1 and TRBJ1-4; TRBD1 matches at 7 bases. Trimming at V came to 0 bases and at J to 8 bases, leaving 6 bases not matched to a gene. The length of the CDR3 is 15 residues. Germline V CDR1 and CDR2: MGHRA, YSYEKL. The CDR3 DNA reads TGCGCCAGCAGCCAAGATAAGGGGGCTTCAGAAAAACTGTTTTTT. Translated: CASSQDKGASEKLFF.

This rearrangement joins TRBV27 to TRBJ2-3, with TRBD2 as a possible D gene (6 bases). This CDR3 is built from 17 residues. Trimming removed 3 bases from V and 8 bases from J, with 24 bases in between. Germline-derived CDR1 and CDR2 are MNHEY and SMNVEV (reference sequence). The CDR3 here is CASSFPPSRGEKFTQYF. Here the CDR3 DNA reads TGTGCCAGCAGTTTCCCCCCGTCGCGGGGAGAGAAGTTTACGCAGTATTTT.

The chain has TRBV6-1 and TRBJ1-5; D is unclear. V dropped 1 base and J dropped 6 bases, with 13 bases sitting between them. The CDR3 is made up of 15 amino acids. CDR1 is MNHNS, CDR2 SASEGT, per germline. The CDR3 is CASSEGLGRIQPQHF. In nucleotides, the CDR3 is TGTGCCAGCAGTGAAGGGCTTGGGCGGATTCAGCCCCAGCATTTT.